The subject of this entry is one T cell receptor (beta chain). This specimen belongs to a study of blood T cell repertoires in COVID-19. As for the study in general: Italy, Spain and the United States were the sources of the convalescent and acute COVID-19 samples. T cells, B-cell-depleted T cells, or PBMCs provided the cDNA or gDNA that served as material.

Original methodology: Amplified reference gene primers provided the basis for estimating nucleated cell counts. The method was immunoSEQ multiplex PCR; TCRdb's version includes in-frame clones alone and lacks a portion of them. V and J calls plus clone size are reproduced from that table; the DNA served to infer D and trimming. This table holds fewer than 200,000 clones, approximately 90% found once. This CDR3 region has 13 residues. Germline assignment: CDR1 LNHDA and CDR2 SQIVND (reference sequence). V dropped 5 bases and J dropped 7; count of bases not matched to a gene: 5. This receptor was identified in a woman aged 55-70 years who had recovered from COVID-19. The sequencing input was peripheral blood. This chain joins TRBV19 and TRBJ1-2; 9 nucleotides match TRBD1. The CDR3 nucleotides are TGTGCCAGTAGTGTACAGGGGGCTTTTGGCTACACCTTC. Translated: CASSVQGAFGYTF.